A single sample is the source of the 25 T cell receptor beta chains below, sequenced in a study of blood T cell repertoires in COVID-19. TCRdb's copy holds only in-frame clones and misses some; the assay was immunoSEQ multiplex PCR. The sample contains 57,000 or so clones, more than 75% of which appear only once. Material for sequencing was peripheral blood. Receptor source: a man in his forties or fifties with active or convalescent COVID-19.

The CDR3 coding sequence is TGTGCCAGTAGTATATCGCGGGGGGCCACAGATACGCAGTATTTT. Its translation: CASSISRGATDTQYF. The chain recombines TRBV19 with TRBJ2-3; 8 bases agree with TRBD2. The CDR3 extends over 15 amino acids. Germline loops: CDR1 LNHDA, CDR2 SQIVND (reference sequence). The V gene end was trimmed by 2 bases and the J gene end by 2 bases; junction bases not matched to a gene: 3.

This sequence joins TRBV6-2 or TRBV6-3 and TRBJ2-3; 11 nucleotides match TRBD2. This CDR3 comprises 17 residues. CDR1 is MNHEY, CDR2 SVGEGT, per germline. Unmatched junction bases numbered 8, after V lost 1 base and J lost 5 bases. The CDR3 spells CASSYWFLAGGGDTQYF. In DNA, the CDR3 is TGTGCCAGCAGTTACTGGTTTCTAGCGGGGGGAGGAGATACGCAGTATTTT.

The chain links TRBV12-3 or TRBV12-4 to TRBJ1-1; unclear D gene. CDR3 length: 13 amino acids. V was pared by 3 bases and J by 3 bases, with 8 bases between. The CDR3 loop is CASSFGQYTEAFF. Here the CDR3 DNA reads TGTGCCAGCAGTTTTGGTCAGTACACTGAAGCTTTCTTT.

The chain couples TRBV7-2 to TRBJ2-5; 7 bases map to TRBD1. V lost 2 bases to trimming and J lost 6 bases; unmatched junction nucleotides: 9. The germline V gene has CDR1 SGHTA and CDR2 FQGNSA. The CDR3 has 15 residues. CDR3 region: CASSLLLQGIQTQYF. CDR3 nucleotides: TGTGCCAGCAGCTTACTACTACAGGGGATCCAGACCCAGTACTTC.

The rearrangement uses TRBV6-5 and TRBJ2-7; D possibly corresponds to TRBD1 (5 bases). In germline, CDR1 is MNHEY, CDR2 SVGAGI. The V end lost 7 bases, the J end lost 0 bases, and 16 bases lay between the germline ends. The CDR3 runs to 15 residues. The CDR3 coding sequence is TGTGCCAGCACCCTGGGGCAGTGGAGCTCCTACGAGCAGTACTTC. It is translated as CASTLGQWSSYEQYF.

The rearrangement joins TRBV3-1 (or the pseudogene TRBV3-2) to TRBJ1-5; TRBD1 might be the D (6 bases). The V end lost 2 bases, the J end lost 7 bases, and 18 bases lay between the germline ends. Germline values: CDR1 LGHDT, CDR2 YNNKEL (reference sequence). The CDR3 totals 16 residues. CDR3 loop: CASSQSPGRGRQPQHF. Here the CDR3 DNA reads TGTGCCAGCAGCCAATCCCCGGGCAGGGGCAGGCAGCCCCAGCATTTT.

The chain recombines TRBV5-4 with TRBJ1-2; D is uncertain. Germline assignment: CDR1 SGHNT and CDR2 YYREEE (reference sequence). Trimming stripped 4 bases from V and 4 bases from J, with 11 bases between. The CDR3 sequence is 13 residues long. CDR3 in DNA: TGTGCCAGCAGCATCGATGGCGGCTATGGCTACACCTTC. Translating it yields CASSIDGGYGYTF. Based on the CDR3 plus reference TRBV5-4 and TRBJ1-2, the full variable domain is ETGVTQSPTHLIKTRGQQVTLRCSSQSGHNTVSWYQQALGQGPQFIFQYYREEENGRGNFPPRFSGLQFPNYSSELNVNALELDDSALYLCASSIDGGYGYTFGSGTRLTVV.

A few counts support this clone. The DNA for the CDR3 is TGTGCCAGCAGTTACTCTGGAAACACCATATATTTT. Translating gives CASSYSGNTIYF. The V gene is TRBV7-9, the J gene TRBJ1-3; D unresolved. V lost 6 bases and J lost 0, with 3 bases in between. Germline CDR1 and CDR2: SEHNR and FQNEAQ (reference sequence). The CDR3 covers 12 residues. Full variable domain (outside the CDR3, taken from reference TRBV7-9 and TRBJ1-3): DTGVSQNPRHKITKRGQNVTFRCDPISEHNRLYWYRQTLGQGPEFLTYFQNEAQLEKSRLLSDRFSAERPKGSFSTLEIQRTEQGDSAMYLCASSYSGNTIYFGEGSWLTVV.

The chain links TRBV5-6 to TRBJ2-2, with D unclear. The V gene lost 0 bases and the J gene lost 2 bases, with 8 bases spanning the gap. This CDR3 is 15 amino acids long. Germline lookup yields CDR1 SGHDT and CDR2 YYEEEE. CDR3 protein: CASSLGQVNTGELFF. CDR3 in DNA: TGTGCCAGCAGCTTGGGGCAGGTAAACACCGGGGAGCTGTTTTTT.

The V gene is TRBV18, the J gene TRBJ1-2, with 9 bases fitting TRBD1. The CDR3 runs to 15 residues. V trimming: 4 bases; J trimming: 8 bases; junction bases outside the gene matches: 11. Germline V gene sequence: CDR1 KGHSH, CDR2 LQKENI. The CDR3 DNA follows: TGTGCCAGCTCACGTTCCGGGACAGGGCCAGCCGGCTACACCTTC. Amino acid sequence: CASSRSGTGPAGYTF.

This chain connects TRBV5-4 to TRBJ1-2; 11 bases align to TRBD1. Per germline, CDR1 SGHNT and CDR2 YYREEE (reference sequence). The CDR3 length is 15 residues. J was trimmed by 5 bases and V by 4 bases; bases with no gene match: 7. The CDR3 reads CASSLRTGGAYGYTF. The CDR3 DNA reads TGTGCCAGCAGCCTAAGGACAGGGGGCGCGTATGGCTACACCTTC.

The J gene is TRBJ2-3, the V gene TRBV18; perhaps TRBD2 as D (5 bases). This CDR3 comprises 18 residues. The V end lost 2 bases, the J end lost 6 bases, and 24 bases lay between the germline ends. Germline lookup yields CDR1 KGHSH and CDR2 LQKENI. CDR3 DNA: TGTGCCAGCTCACCAGGGAGAACTCCCCTAAGGGCAGGTGATACGCAGTATTTT. Encoded protein: CASSPGRTPLRAGDTQYF. Full variable domain (rest looked up from reference TRBV18 and TRBJ2-3): NAGVMQNPRHLVRRRGQEARLRCSPMKGHSHVYWYRQLPEEGLKFMVYLQKENIIDESGMPKERFSAEFPKEGPSILRIQQVVRGDSAAYFCASSPGRTPLRAGDTQYFGPGTRLTVL.

This clone was found many times. V is TRBV5-6 and J is TRBJ1-1, with D perhaps matching TRBD1 (6 bases). V lost 0 bases, J lost 11 bases, and 14 bases lay in between. Germline V lookup: CDR1 SGHDT, CDR2 YYEEEE. CDR3 length: 13 residues. In DNA, the CDR3 is TGTGCCAGCAGCTTGGTGACCCAGGGGAAGGCTTTCTTT. This gives the protein CASSLVTQGKAFF.

The V call is TRBV6-6, the J call TRBJ1-1, with a possible D match to TRBD1 (6 bases). V dropped 5 bases and J dropped 6 bases, with 19 bases sitting between them. Germline V gives CDR1 MNHNY, CDR2 SVGAGI (reference sequence). The CDR3 runs 15 residues. CDR3 in amino acids: CASSETSTGRAEAFF. In DNA, the CDR3 is TGTGCCAGCAGTGAGACTTCGACAGGCCGCGCTGAAGCTTTCTTT.

The chain employs TRBV6-5 and TRBJ1-1; D perhaps matches TRBD1 (5 bases). Between the trimmed V and J ends, which lost 6 bases and 2 bases, there was a span of 10 bases. The CDR3 totals 13 residues. Germline V gene lookup returns CDR1 MNHEY and CDR2 SVGAGI. This CDR3 is CASRRQSNTEAFF. The CDR3 DNA sequence: TGTGCCAGCAGACGACAGAGTAACACTGAAGCTTTCTTT.

This chain connects TRBV6-6 to TRBJ2-6, with a possible D match to TRBD2 (6 bases). CDR1 and CDR2 from the germline V gene are MNHNY and SVGAGI (reference sequence). The CDR3 runs 16 residues. Trimming shortened V by 4 bases and J by 0 bases, and 10 bases separated the two germline ends. CDR3: CASSWGLSSGANVLTF. DNA for the CDR3: TGTGCCAGCAGTTGGGGACTCAGCTCTGGGGCCAACGTCCTGACTTTC.

In its sample, this clone was seen a few times. The chain combines TRBV7-3 with TRBJ2-7; 12 bases are shared with TRBD2. The germline gives CDR1 SGHTA, CDR2 FQGTGA. This CDR3 is 15 amino acids long. V lost 5 bases and J lost 5; bases outside the gene matches: 7. CDR3 in DNA: TGTGCCAGCAGCAGAGGACTAGCGGGGTATGACGAGCAGTACTTC. It translates to CASSRGLAGYDEQYF.

The chain has TRBV19 and TRBJ1-3, with 8 bases fitting TRBD1. Per the germline V gene, CDR1 is LNHDA and CDR2 is SQIVND (reference sequence). The CDR3 sequence is 14 residues long. Losses at the gene ends were 9 bases for V and 4 bases for J; bases not matched to a gene: 8. This CDR3 is CASSLTGGGNTIYF. The CDR3 nucleotides are TGTGCCAGCTCCCTAACAGGGGGGGGAAACACCATATATTTT. The full variable domain, rest sourced from reference TRBV19 and TRBJ1-3, is DGGITQSPKYLFRKEGQNVTLSCEQNLNHDAMYWYRQDPGQGLRLIYYSQIVNDFQKGDIAEGYSVSREKKESFPLTVTSAQKNPTAFYLCASSLTGGGNTIYFGEGSWLTVV.

V and J are TRBV10-1 and TRBJ1-6; 10 bases match TRBD1. CDR3 length equals 16 residues. Germline CDR1 WNHNN, CDR2 SYGVQD (reference sequence). J lost 5 bases, V lost 7 bases, and 8 bases had no gene match. The CDR3 region has the DNA TGCGCCAGCATTGGGACAGGGGTCCCAGATAATTCACCCCTCCACTTT. Translating gives CASIGTGVPDNSPLHF.

In nucleotides, the CDR3 is TGTGCCAGCAGCTTTCTTGTGGCGGGAAACAATGAGCAGTTCTTC. Translation: CASSFLVAGNNEQFF. The rearrangement joins TRBV11-2 to TRBJ2-1; D possibly corresponds to TRBD2 (6 bases). With 3 bases removed from V and 5 bases from J, the gap between germline ends came to 14 bases. The CDR3 contains 15 residues. The germline CDR1 and CDR2 sequences are SGHAT and FQNNGV.

The rearrangement links TRBV12-3 or TRBV12-4 to TRBJ1-2, with D tentatively TRBD1 (6 bases). The CDR3 is 12 residues long. Trimming cost V 1 base and J 6 bases, with 6 bases left between them. For the CDR3, the DNA is TGTGCCAGCAGTTTAGGGACAGATGGCTACACCTTC. It codes for CASSLGTDGYTF.

The chain combines TRBV10-3 with TRBJ1-5; tentatively, D is TRBD1 (5 bases). Trimming pared 3 bases from V and 11 bases from J, leaving 11 bases between. The CDR3 is 12 residues long. Germline CDR1 is ENHRY and CDR2 is SYGVKD. CDR3 loop: CAISDGGGSQHF. CDR3 bases: TGTGCCATCAGTGATGGGGGGGGGTCCCAGCATTTT.

V usage is TRBV25-1 and J usage is TRBJ2-1; D not resolved. Trimming took 3 bases from V and 6 from J, leaving 12 bases between them. CDR1 is MGHDK and CDR2 is SYGVNS in the germline V gene. The CDR3 length is 14 residues. The CDR3 region has the DNA TGTGCCAGCAGTGATGCAGGTCCCTTCAATGAGCAGTTCTTC. Encoded protein: CASSDAGPFNEQFF.

CDR3 sequence: CASTPGGVKGEQYF. The CDR3 nucleotides are TGTGCCAGTACCCCTGGGGGGGTTAAGGGCGAGCAGTACTTC. The V and J genes are TRBV19 and TRBJ2-7, with 7 bases identical to TRBD2. Germline V gene sequence: CDR1 LNHDA, CDR2 SQIVND (reference sequence). This CDR3 has 14 amino acids. Trimming at V came to 7 bases and at J to 6 bases, leaving 12 bases not matched to a gene.

The V and J genes are TRBV27 and TRBJ2-7; D might be TRBD2 (6 bases). The V gene lost 2 bases and the J gene lost 2 bases, with 13 bases spanning the gap. This CDR3 is built from 15 residues. Germline V gives CDR1 MNHEY, CDR2 SMNVEV (reference sequence). The CDR3 DNA reads as TGTGCCAGCAGTTTAAGTTCGGGACTCACCTACGAGCAGTACTTC. This sequence encodes CASSLSSGLTYEQYF.